What follows are 10 T cell receptor beta chains derived from one specimen sequenced in a study of early T cells in non-severe SARS-CoV-2 infection. MiXCR, run by TCRdb on the 5' RACE reads, gives a single entry per CDR3 protein. The sample carries more than 90,000 distinct CDR3 sequences, 8% to 13% recorded once. Sequences were obtained from whole blood. The receptor set was obtained from an adult who was a healthcare worker with PCR-confirmed SARS-CoV-2 infection or an uninfected control (not recorded which).

This clonotype was observed many times. The chain uses TRBV6-6 and TRBJ2-7; D is uncertain. The germline V and J ends were trimmed by 6 bases and 3 bases, with 12 bases remaining between them. Germline V gene data show CDR1 as MNHNY and CDR2 as SVGAGI (reference sequence). CDR3 length equals 13 residues. The CDR3 DNA sequence: TGTGCCAGCAGAGTGGAAAACATCTACGAGCAGTACTTC. Its protein is CASRVENIYEQYF.

In this sample, this clonotype turned up a few times. V is TRBV6-1 and J is TRBJ1-6; TRBD1 might be the D (5 bases). The CDR3 consists of 15 residues. CDR1 and CDR2 from the germline V gene are MNHNS and SASEGT. The V and J ends lost 4 bases and 7 bases respectively, with 14 bases between them. The CDR3 nucleotides read TGTGCCAGCAGTGTAGTCCCCTCAGGGAATTCACCCCTCCACTTT. Translation: CASSVVPSGNSPLHF.

This clonotype was seen a handful of times. The V and J genes are TRBV2 and TRBJ2-3; tentatively, D is TRBD1 or TRBD2 (6 bases each). With 10 bases removed from V and 8 bases from J, the gap between germline ends came to 10 bases. Germline V gives CDR1 SNHLY, CDR2 FYNNEI. The CDR3 spans 10 residues. The CDR3: CATEGGTQYF. CDR3 coding DNA: TGTGCCACCGAGGGGGGTACGCAGTATTTT. Filled out from reference TRBV2 and TRBJ2-3, the complete variable domain reads EPEVTQTPSHQVTQMGQEVILRCVPISNHLYFYWYRQILGQKVEFLVSFYNNEISEKSEIFDDQFSVERPDGSNFTLKIRSTKLEDSAMYFCATEGGTQYFGPGTRLTVL.

The sample holds many counts of this clonotype. The chain employs TRBV20-1 and TRBJ1-5; tentatively, D is TRBD1 (5 bases). This CDR3 comprises 14 residues. Germline V lookup: CDR1 DFQATT, CDR2 SNEGSKA (reference sequence). With 5 bases removed from V and 0 bases from J, the gap between germline ends came to 11 bases. CDR3 DNA: TGCAGTGCTGTACAGGCGAATAGCAATCAGCCCCAGCATTTT. Amino acids: CSAVQANSNQPQHF.

This rearrangement joins TRBV3-1 to TRBJ1-2; TRBD1 aligns across 7 bases. Trimming removed 1 base from V and 9 bases from J; junction bases left unmatched: 5. The CDR3 has 13 residues. The germline CDR1 and CDR2 sequences are LGHDT and YNNKEL (reference sequence). CDR3 protein: CASSQVQGGRYTF. As DNA, the CDR3 is TGTGCCAGCAGCCAAGTTCAAGGGGGCCGCTACACCTTC.

This clonotype was seen only a few times. The chain recombines TRBV9 with TRBJ2-1; D gene ambiguous. This CDR3 has 9 amino acids. Deletions cut 2 bases from V and 9 bases from J, with 0 bases between. Germline CDR1 reads SGDLS; CDR2 reads YYNGEE. This CDR3 is CASSVEQFF. CDR3 coding DNA: TGTGCCAGCAGCGTTGAGCAGTTCTTC.

V is TRBV5-1 and J is TRBJ2-5, with 15 bases matching TRBD2. Trimming cost V 2 bases and J 0 bases; bases outside gene matches: 5. The CDR3 extends over 18 amino acids. Germline CDR1 and CDR2: SGHRS and YFSETQ. CDR3 sequence reads: CASSFGTSGRHNQETQYF. CDR3 DNA sequence: TGCGCCAGCAGCTTTGGGACTAGCGGGAGGCACAACCAAGAGACCCAGTACTTC.

The CDR3 DNA follows: TGTGCCAGCAGTTACCCGGGACAGCCCTCCTACGAGCAGTACTTC. Its protein product is CASSYPGQPSYEQYF. The chain employs TRBV6-6 and TRBJ2-7, with 7 bases identical to TRBD1. Germline CDR1 MNHNY, CDR2 SVGAGI (reference sequence). The CDR3 contains 15 residues. V lost 2 bases to trimming and J lost 0 bases; unmatched junction nucleotides: 4.

The chain links TRBV5-6 to TRBJ2-2, with TRBD2 as a possible D gene (6 bases). Trimming took off 0 bases at V and 3 bases at J, with 12 bases between the two ends. CDR1 and CDR2 from the germline V gene are SGHDT and YYEEEE. The CDR3 loop spans 16 amino acids. CDR3 DNA: TGTGCCAGCAGCTTGGTGGCTAGCGTGTACACCGGGGAGCTGTTTTTT. Translating gives CASSLVASVYTGELFF.

The J gene is TRBJ2-5, the V gene TRBV10-3; D uncertain. CDR1 and CDR2 from the germline V gene are ENHRY and SYGVKD. The ends were cut back, 6 bases at V and 4 bases at J, with 12 bases in the middle. The CDR3 length is 13 residues. In DNA form, the CDR3 reads TGTGCCATCAGGCTAGATTTAGGAGAGACCCAGTACTTC. Translating it yields CAIRLDLGETQYF.